These 20 T cell receptor beta chains originate from one sample sequenced in a study of blood T cell repertoires in COVID-19. Libraries were prepared by immunoSEQ multiplex PCR; TCRdb keeps only in-frame clonotypes and omits some of them. The sample yields around 99,000 clones, under 90% seen once. What was sequenced was peripheral blood. These receptors were collected from a woman between 45 and 60 years old with acute or convalescent COVID-19.

The chain is built from TRBV7-8 and TRBJ2-1, with 7 bases lining up with TRBD1. J gave up 8 bases and V 0 bases, and 4 bases lay outside the gene matches. In germline, CDR1 is SGHVS, CDR2 FQNEAQ. CDR3 length: 14 residues. CDR3 amino acids: CASSLAQGGYEQFF. The CDR3 region has the DNA TGTGCCAGCAGCTTAGCGCAAGGGGGCTATGAGCAGTTCTTC.

The chain combines TRBV6-5 with TRBJ1-1; 7 bases match TRBD1. The V gene end was trimmed by 0 bases and the J gene end by 10 bases; junction bases not matched to a gene: 5. This CDR3 contains 13 residues. In germline, CDR1 is MNHEY, CDR2 SVGAGI. This CDR3 reads CASSYSSQGGAFF. For the CDR3, the DNA is TGTGCCAGCAGTTACTCGTCCCAGGGGGGAGCTTTCTTT.

This rearrangement joins TRBV6-2 or TRBV6-3 to TRBJ1-4, with 7 bases lining up with TRBD1. There are 15 residues in the CDR3. The V segment lost 7 bases and the J segment 8 bases; nucleotides outside the gene matches: 13. Per the germline V gene, CDR1 is MNHEY and CDR2 is SVGEGT. The CDR3 coding sequence is TGTGCCAGCAACCCATCCGGGACAGTTCGCGAAAAACTGTTTTTT. Amino acid sequence: CASNPSGTVREKLFF.

This clone was seen more than once but under ten times. The chain recombines TRBV6-5 with TRBJ1-3, with D possibly TRBD1 on 6 matching bases. The V end lost 6 bases, the J end lost 0 bases, and 9 bases lay between the germline ends. Germline V gene lookup returns CDR1 MNHEY and CDR2 SVGAGI. The CDR3 is made up of 14 amino acids. The CDR3 is CASSRGYSGNTIYF. CDR3 DNA sequence: TGTGCCAGCAGCAGGGGATACTCTGGAAACACCATATATTTT.

The chain employs TRBV2 and TRBJ1-1; no definite D call. The V gene lost 7 bases and the J gene lost 3 bases, with 12 bases spanning the gap. The CDR3 extends over 13 amino acids. The V gene's germline CDR1 is SNHLY and CDR2 FYNNEI. The CDR3, as DNA: TGTGCCAGCACGAGGAGGTGGGACACTGAAGCTTTCTTT. It yields the protein CASTRRWDTEAFF.

This clone was recorded once. CDR3 in amino acids: CASMSGGEETQYF. CDR3 DNA sequence: TGTGCCAGTATGAGCGGGGGGGAGGAGACCCAGTACTTC. This chain joins TRBV19 and TRBJ2-5, with 10 bases matching TRBD2. Germline assignment: CDR1 LNHDA and CDR2 SQIVND (reference sequence). The V and J ends lost 7 bases and 5 bases, in that order; junction bases with no gene match: 4. The CDR3 consists of 13 residues.

This clone was seen a handful of times. The chain carries TRBV24-1 and TRBJ1-2; TRBD1 matches at 8 bases. V lost 9 bases and J lost 4; bases outside the gene matches: 6. This CDR3 contains 13 residues. Per the germline V gene, CDR1 is KGHDR and CDR2 is SFDVKD. The DNA for the CDR3 is TGTGCCACCCCCAGGGGGCAGAGCTATGGCTACACCTTC. Translating it yields CATPRGQSYGYTF.

This clone was seen only a few times. The V gene is TRBV5-8, the J gene TRBJ1-2; tentative D call: TRBD1 (5 bases). From germline, CDR1 is SGHTS and CDR2 YDEGEE. Trimming removed 7 bases at V and 6 bases at J, with 13 bases between. The length of the CDR3 is 12 residues. In DNA form, the CDR3 reads TGTGCCAGCCGTAGGGTCAGGGATGGCTACACCTTC. Translated, it gives CASRRVRDGYTF.

The V and J genes are TRBV5-1 and TRBJ2-3, with TRBD2 matching 11 bases. V lost 3 bases, J lost 3 bases, and 6 bases stayed unmatched. CDR1 SGHRS and CDR2 YFSETQ come from the germline V gene. The CDR3 totals 16 residues. This CDR3 reads CASSSLAGVRTDTQYF. The CDR3 DNA sequence: TGCGCCAGCAGCTCACTAGCGGGGGTGAGGACAGATACGCAGTATTTT.

The chain combines TRBV28 with TRBJ2-7; 11 nucleotides agree with TRBD2. The ends lost 8 bases at V and 2 bases at J; junction bases unmatched: 5. The CDR3 has 14 residues. Germline lookup yields CDR1 MDHEN and CDR2 SYDVKM. This CDR3 reads CASQRLAGTYEQYF. CDR3 in DNA: TGTGCCAGCCAACGACTAGCGGGGACCTACGAGCAGTACTTC.

A remark on this clone: The junction shows a germline mismatch at one end, possibly a read error. The chain employs TRBV2 and TRBJ1-1; D ambiguous. The CDR3 has 15 amino acids. Germline loops: CDR1 SNHLY, CDR2 FYNNEI. In nucleotides, the CDR3 is TGTGCCAGCAGCGAAGAAGGACTTCCCAACACTGAAGCTTTCTTT. Translated: CASSEEGLPNTEAFF.

This chain links TRBV24-1 with TRBJ2-1, with 8 positions matching TRBD1. The CDR3 is 18 amino acids. Germline CDR1 is KGHDR and CDR2 is SFDVKD. V lost 0 bases and J lost 7; bases outside the gene matches: 13. The CDR3 DNA reads as TGTGCCACCAGTGATTTGGGTGGTGCAGGGGGCGAGGGGAATGAGCAGTTCTTC. Translating gives CATSDLGGAGGEGNEQFF.

The sample holds one count of this clone. The rearrangement joins TRBV5-1 to TRBJ1-2; 9 bases match TRBD1. The CDR3 is 14 amino acids. Germline lookup yields CDR1 SGHRS and CDR2 YFSETQ. V trimming: 3 bases; J trimming: 7 bases; junction bases outside the gene matches: 7. CDR3 sequence reads: CASSSQGAEGGYTF. In DNA form, the CDR3 reads TGCGCCAGCAGCTCACAGGGGGCAGAGGGTGGCTACACCTTC.

The chain recombines TRBV11-2 with TRBJ2-7; D is perhaps TRBD1 (6 bases). V was pared by 5 bases and J by 1 base, with 18 bases between. Germline CDR1 and CDR2: SGHAT and FQNNGV. The CDR3 totals 16 residues. The CDR3, as DNA: TGTGCCAGCAGCCCAACAGGGACGGCAGTTTCCTACGAGCAGTACTTC. Residues: CASSPTGTAVSYEQYF.

The J gene is TRBJ2-1, the V gene TRBV10-1, with D tentatively TRBD2 (6 bases). This CDR3 is 13 amino acids long. V was clipped by 0 bases and J by 10 bases, with 10 bases between them. CDR1 and CDR2 (germline): WNHNN, SYGVQD (reference sequence). The CDR3 DNA is TGCGCCAGCAGTGAGTCGACTCGGGGGGAGCAGTTCTTC. Protein sequence: CASSESTRGEQFF.

The J gene is TRBJ2-7, the V gene TRBV6-1; 8 nucleotides agree with TRBD2. Trimming took 2 bases from V and 5 from J; bases not matched to a gene: 17. Per the germline V gene, CDR1 is MNHNS and CDR2 is SASEGT. This CDR3 is 18 amino acids long. The CDR3 spells CASSESPPGGAGRHEQYF. The CDR3 nucleotides read TGTGCCAGCAGTGAATCCCCCCCGGGGGGGGCAGGGAGACACGAGCAGTACTTC.

This clone appeared a single time. This sequence joins TRBV2 and TRBJ2-7, with TRBD1 matching over 12 bases. V shed 6 bases and J 5 bases; nucleotides not matched to a gene: 5. Germline-derived CDR1 and CDR2 are SNHLY and FYNNEI. The length of the CDR3 is 14 residues. The CDR3 loop is CASRGTGGTDEQYF. The DNA of the CDR3 is TGTGCCAGCAGGGGGACAGGGGGCACGGACGAGCAGTACTTC.

V gene TRBV12-2 combines with J gene TRBJ1-5; the table's D gene call, TRBD1, was not cross checked with the DNA. TRBV12-2 is designated a pseudogene. The CDR3 contains 15 residues. CDR3 coding DNA: TGTGCAAGTCGCTTAGAATTCATGTGTAATCAGCCCCAGCATTTT. Its protein product is CASRLEFMCNQPQHF.

The chain is built from TRBV6-5 and TRBJ2-3, with 9 bases that match TRBD1. Germline values: CDR1 MNHEY, CDR2 SVGAGI. V lost 4 bases, J lost 7 bases, and 9 bases stayed unmatched. This CDR3 is built from 15 residues. CDR3 nucleotide sequence: TGTGCCAGCAGTTTTGGGGACAGGGTGGGAAATACGCAGTATTTT. Protein product: CASSFGDRVGNTQYF.

This clone was detected once. The V call is TRBV2, the J call TRBJ2-5; D ambiguous. V was trimmed by 6 bases and J by 2 bases, leaving 13 bases between them. Germline-derived CDR1 and CDR2 are SNHLY and FYNNEI. This CDR3 has 14 amino acids. The CDR3 loop reads CASSLGQTQETQYF. DNA of the CDR3: TGTGCCAGCAGCCTCGGTCAGACACAAGAGACCCAGTACTTC.